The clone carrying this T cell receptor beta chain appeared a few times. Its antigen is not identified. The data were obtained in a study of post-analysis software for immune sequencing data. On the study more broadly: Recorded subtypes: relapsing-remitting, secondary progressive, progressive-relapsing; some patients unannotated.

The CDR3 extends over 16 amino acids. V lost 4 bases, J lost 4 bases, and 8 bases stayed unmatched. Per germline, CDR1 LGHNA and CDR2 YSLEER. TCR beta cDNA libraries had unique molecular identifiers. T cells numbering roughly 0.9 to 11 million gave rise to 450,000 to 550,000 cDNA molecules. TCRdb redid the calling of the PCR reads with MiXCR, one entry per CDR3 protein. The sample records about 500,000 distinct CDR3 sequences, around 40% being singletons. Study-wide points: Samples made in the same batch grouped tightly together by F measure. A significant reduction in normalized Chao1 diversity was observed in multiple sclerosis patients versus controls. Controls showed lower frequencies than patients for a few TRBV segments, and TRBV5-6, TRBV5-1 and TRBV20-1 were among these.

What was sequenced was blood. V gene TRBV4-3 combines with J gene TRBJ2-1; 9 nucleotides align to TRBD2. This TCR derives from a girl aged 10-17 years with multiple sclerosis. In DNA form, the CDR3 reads TGCGCCAGCAGCCTTTGGGTTAGCGGGGGATACAATGAGCAGTTCTTC. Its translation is CASSLWVSGGYNEQFF.